This TCR beta chain is drawn from a study of T cell changes during pregnancy in multiple sclerosis. Germline V lookup: CDR1 MDHEN, CDR2 SYDVKM. V gave up 10 bases and J gave up 0 bases, with 15 bases separating them. This CDR3 is 15 amino acids long. Assay: immunoSEQ multiplex PCR; the TCRdb copy retains only in-frame clones and omits some. Found here are around 48,000 clones, approximately 85% of them singletons; the top ten hold around 1.2%. The receptor was isolated from a female donor with multiple sclerosis, enrolled in a pregnancy study. The chain has TRBV28 and TRBJ1-4, with D perhaps matching TRBD1 (6 bases). Sequenced material: CD4+ T cells from peripheral blood mononuclear cells, taken in the second trimester of pregnancy. CDR3 DNA: TGTGCCATTTCTAAGGGGGACGCAACTAATGAAAAACTGTTTTTT. Its protein is CAISKGDATNEKLFF.